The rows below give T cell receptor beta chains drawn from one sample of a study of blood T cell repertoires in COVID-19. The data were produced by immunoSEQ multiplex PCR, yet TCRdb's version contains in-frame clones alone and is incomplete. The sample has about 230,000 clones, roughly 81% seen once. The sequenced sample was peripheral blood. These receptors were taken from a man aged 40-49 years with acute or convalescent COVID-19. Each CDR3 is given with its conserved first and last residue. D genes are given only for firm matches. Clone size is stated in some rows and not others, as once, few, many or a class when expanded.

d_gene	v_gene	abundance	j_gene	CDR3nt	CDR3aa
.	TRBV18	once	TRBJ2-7	TGTGCCAGCTCACCGGGAGCTAACTACGAGCAGTACTTC	CASSPGANYEQYF
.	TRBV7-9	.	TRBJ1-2	TGTGCCAGCAGCCGGACAGAGGAGTATGGCTACACCTTC	CASSRTEEYGYTF
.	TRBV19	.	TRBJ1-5	TGTGCCAGTAGTATAGGACTTAGCAATCAGCCCCAGCATTTT	CASSIGLSNQPQHF
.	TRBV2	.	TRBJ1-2	TGTGCCAGCACTTCCTACGGGAACTATGGCTACACCTTC	CASTSYGNYGYTF
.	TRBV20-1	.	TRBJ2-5	TGCAGTGCTAGTAGATCTACTCGGTACCAAGAGACCCAGTACTTC	CSASRSTRYQETQYF
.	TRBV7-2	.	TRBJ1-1	TGTGCCAGCAGCTTCCAGGGGCCAAACACTGAAGCTTTCTTT	CASSFQGPNTEAFF
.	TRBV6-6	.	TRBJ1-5	TGTGCCAGCAGCACTTTGAGGGGCAATCAGCCCCAGCATTTT	CASSTLRGNQPQHF
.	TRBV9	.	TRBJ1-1	TGTGCCAGCAGCGTAGGGGCATCGAGCACTGAAGCTTTCTTT	CASSVGASSTEAFF
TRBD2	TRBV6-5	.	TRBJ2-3	TGTGCCAGCAAAGAGGCCGGGGGGGCACATACGCAGTATTTT	CASKEAGGAHTQYF
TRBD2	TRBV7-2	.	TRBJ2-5	TGTGCCAGCAGCCCTAACCCTAGCGGAGCGGAGACCCAGTACTTC	CASSPNPSGAETQYF
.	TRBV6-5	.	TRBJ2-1	TGTGCCAGCAGTAGAGGGAATGAGCAGTTCTTC	CASSRGNEQFF
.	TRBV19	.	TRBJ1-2	TGTGCCACGGAGGGAGGAAGAAGCTATGGCTACACCTTC	CATEGGRSYGYTF
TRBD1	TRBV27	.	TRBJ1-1	TGTGCCAGCAGTTTCCGACAGGGGTACACTGAAGCTTTCTTT	CASSFRQGYTEAFF
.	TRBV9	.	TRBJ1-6	TGTGCCAGCAGCGTTTTTGCCGGTACTAATTCACCCCTCCACTTT	CASSVFAGTNSPLHF
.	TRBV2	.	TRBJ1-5	TGTGCCAGCAGTGATCTGGCCAGAAACAATCAGCCCCAGCATTTT	CASSDLARNNQPQHF
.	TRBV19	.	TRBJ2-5	TGTGCCAGTAGTTGGACAGCTCAAGAGACCCAGTACTTC	CASSWTAQETQYF
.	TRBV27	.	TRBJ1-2	TGTGCCAGCAGTCCCTCCGGGATTCTCCCACTTTACACCTTC	CASSPSGILPLYTF
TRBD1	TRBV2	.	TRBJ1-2	TGTGCCAGCAGTAACCCGGGACAGGGGTCCTCACTAGCTAACTATGGCTACACCTTC	CASSNPGQGSSLANYGYTF
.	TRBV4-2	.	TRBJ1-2	TGTGCCAGCAGCCAAGGGGGGGGTGGCTATGGCTACACCTTC	CASSQGGGGYGYTF
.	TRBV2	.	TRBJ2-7	TGTGCCAGCAGTGTGGAGAGGCAGTACTTC	CASSVERQYF
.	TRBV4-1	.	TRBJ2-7	TGCGCCAGCAGCCAAGATCGTAGTATGTCCTACGAGCAGTACTTC	CASSQDRSMSYEQYF
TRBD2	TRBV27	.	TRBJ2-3	TGTGCCAGCACTAGAGGGACTAGTTACACAGATACGCAGTATTTT	CASTRGTSYTDTQYF
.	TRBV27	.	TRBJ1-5	TGTGCCAGCAGTTTATATGGCGGGAGACAACAGCCCCAGCATTTT	CASSLYGGRQQPQHF
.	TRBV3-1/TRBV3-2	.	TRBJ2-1	TGTGCCAGCAGCCATCACCTGGGACTCCCTGTTTATGAGCAGTTCTTC	CASSHHLGLPVYEQFF
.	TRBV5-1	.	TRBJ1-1	TGCGCCAGCAGCTTGGCCGCAGGGTCCACTGAAGCTTTCTTT	CASSLAAGSTEAFF
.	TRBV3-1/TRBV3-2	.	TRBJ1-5	TGTGCCAGCAGCTTAGCTTTTAGCAATCAGCCCCAGCATTTT	CASSLAFSNQPQHF
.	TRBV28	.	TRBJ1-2	TGTGCCAGCAGGGACAGACTGGAACATGGCTACACCTTC	CASRDRLEHGYTF
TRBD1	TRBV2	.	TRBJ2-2	TGTGCCAGCAGATTCGGGGCGGGACAGGGAAACACCGGGGAGCTGTTTTTT	CASRFGAGQGNTGELFF
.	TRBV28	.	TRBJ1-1	TGTGCCAGCAGTTCTTTCGACAGTAACACTGAAGCTTTCTTT	CASSSFDSNTEAFF
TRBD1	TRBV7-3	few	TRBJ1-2	TGTGCCAGCAGTCAAACTTCGGGACAGTTAAACTATGGCTACACCTTC	CASSQTSGQLNYGYTF
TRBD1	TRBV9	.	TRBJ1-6	TGTGCCAGCAGCCCCACCGGGACAGGGTTTTCACCCCTCCACTTT	CASSPTGTGFSPLHF
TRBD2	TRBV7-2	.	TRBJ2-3	TGTGCCAGCAGCTTAGGGGGGGGTGCTTCAGATACGCAGTATTTT	CASSLGGGASDTQYF
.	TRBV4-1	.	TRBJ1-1	TGCGCCAGCAGCCAAAAAGGGGTGACGAACACTGAAGCTTTCTTT	CASSQKGVTNTEAFF
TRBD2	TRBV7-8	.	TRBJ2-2	TGTGCCAGCAGCTCGTGGTCCGGGGGGTTCCCCGGGGAGCTGTTTTTT	CASSSWSGGFPGELFF
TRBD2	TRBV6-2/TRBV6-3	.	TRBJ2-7	TGTGCCAGCAGTCCCGGGACTAGCGTTCGCGAGCAGTACTTC	CASSPGTSVREQYF
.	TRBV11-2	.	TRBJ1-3	TGTGCCAGCAGCTTAGATGGGGGGAATAGTGGAAACACCATATATTTT	CASSLDGGNSGNTIYF
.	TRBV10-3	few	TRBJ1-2	TGTGCCATCAGTGAGGGGAGCGATGGCTACACCTTC	CAISEGSDGYTF
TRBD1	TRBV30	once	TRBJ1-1	TGTGCCTGGAACCATATGGACAGGTCGAACACTGAAGCTTTCTTT	CAWNHMDRSNTEAFF